Listed here is a single T cell receptor (beta chain). As originally analysed: Reference gene primers were amplified, and this amplification served to estimate nucleated cell counts. The repertoire was sequenced with immunoSEQ multiplex PCR; TCRdb's copy has only in-frame clones and lacks some. V and J calls and clone size are copied from that table; D and trimming were computed from the DNA. Found here are 100,000 or so clones, 82% of them singletons; the top ten hold about 11%. The data are from a study of blood T cell repertoires in COVID-19. Study overall: The United States, Italy and Spain provided the acute and convalescent COVID-19 samples. Sample material is recorded as cDNA or gDNA derived from T cells, B-cell-depleted T cells, or PBMCs.

This CDR3 comprises 13 residues. Germline V gene data show CDR1 as SNHLY and CDR2 as FYNNEI. Trimming removed 7 bases from V and 8 bases from J, with 15 bases in between. The receptor comes from a man between 70 and 80 years old with active or convalescent COVID-19. The sequenced sample consisted of peripheral blood. The chain couples TRBV2 to TRBJ2-1; TRBD2 might be the D (6 bases). The CDR3 DNA follows: TGTGCCAGCACCCCTACTACGGGAGATGAGCAGTTCTTC. Translated, it gives CASTPTTGDEQFF.